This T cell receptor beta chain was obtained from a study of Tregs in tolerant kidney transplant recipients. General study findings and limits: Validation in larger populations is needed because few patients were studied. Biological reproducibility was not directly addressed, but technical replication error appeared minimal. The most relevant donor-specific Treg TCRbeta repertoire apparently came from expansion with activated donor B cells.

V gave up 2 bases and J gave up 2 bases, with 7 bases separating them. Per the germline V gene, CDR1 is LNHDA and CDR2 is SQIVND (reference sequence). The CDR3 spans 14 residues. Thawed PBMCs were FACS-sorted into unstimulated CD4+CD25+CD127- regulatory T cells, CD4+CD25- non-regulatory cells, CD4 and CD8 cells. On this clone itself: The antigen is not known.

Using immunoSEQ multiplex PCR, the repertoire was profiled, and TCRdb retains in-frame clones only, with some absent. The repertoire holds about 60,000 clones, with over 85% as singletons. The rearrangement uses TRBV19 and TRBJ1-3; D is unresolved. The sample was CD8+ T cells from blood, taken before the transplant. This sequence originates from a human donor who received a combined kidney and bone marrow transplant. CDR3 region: CASSIWATGNTIYF. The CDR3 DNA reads TGTGCCAGTAGTATATGGGCAACTGGAAACACCATATATTTT.